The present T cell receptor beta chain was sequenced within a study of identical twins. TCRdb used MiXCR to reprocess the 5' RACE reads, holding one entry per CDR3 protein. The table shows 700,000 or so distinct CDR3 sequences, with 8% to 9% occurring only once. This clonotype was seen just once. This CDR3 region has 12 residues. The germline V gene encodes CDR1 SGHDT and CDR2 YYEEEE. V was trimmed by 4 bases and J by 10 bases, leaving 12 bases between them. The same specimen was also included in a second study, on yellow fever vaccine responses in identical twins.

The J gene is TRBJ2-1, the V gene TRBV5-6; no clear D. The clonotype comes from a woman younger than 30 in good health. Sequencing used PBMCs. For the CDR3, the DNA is TGTGCCAGCAGCCTCGGGCCCCTGGAGCAGTTCTTC. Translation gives CASSLGPLEQFF.